These T cell receptor beta chains were read from a single sample in a study of CD8 T cells in ankylosing spondylitis. In TCRdb, the 5' RACE reads were re-called with MiXCR into one record per CDR3 protein. The table lists around 390,000 distinct CDR3 sequences, around 22% of them singletons. Sequenced input: blood, either unsorted or a sorted T cell fraction (not recorded which). These receptors all stem from a male donor with ankylosing spondylitis. Each CDR3 is given with its conserved first and last residue.

V gene	J gene	CDR3 protein
TRBV15	TRBJ2-1	CATSRGQGVYNEQFF
TRBV5-1	TRBJ1-2	CASSFTSGTQYGYTF
TRBV20-1	TRBJ2-3	CSASYRVADTQYF
TRBV20-1	TRBJ2-7	CSASRPRRGSIADEQYF
TRBV3-1	TRBJ2-5	CASSQEITSGPADGETQYF
TRBV7-2	TRBJ1-5	CASSFSQSPPQHF
TRBV3-1	TRBJ2-1	CASSQAGARNEQFF
TRBV7-2	TRBJ2-1	CASSLAGEFFEQFF
TRBV9	TRBJ2-6	CASTRDVGISGANVLTF
TRBV28	TRBJ1-2	CASSFLLYGYTF
TRBV11-2	TRBJ1-6	CASSLRGNANSPLHF
TRBV7-9	TRBJ2-6	CASSSSDSLSGANVLTF
TRBV4-1	TRBJ2-3	CASSQDDAGADTQYF
TRBV7-2	TRBJ1-2	CASSDRVGYGYTF
TRBV6-1	TRBJ2-7	CASKLAGGVYEQYF
TRBV5-1	TRBJ2-1	CASSPRQGSKGEQFF
TRBV4-3	TRBJ2-7	CARAGEQYF
TRBV7-2	TRBJ2-5	CASSDASGTGWETQYF
TRBV7-9	TRBJ2-5	CASSSGDRTQETQYF
TRBV19	TRBJ1-4	CASTVPGQGNEKLFF
TRBV28	TRBJ1-4	CASSSAGGRTNEKLFF
TRBV18	TRBJ2-7	CASSPGTLGGDEQYF
TRBV2	TRBJ2-3	CASSESGGPTDTQYF
TRBV5-1	TRBJ2-7	CASSLEGQGREQYF
TRBV7-3	TRBJ2-1	CASSFRVPTDEQFF
TRBV5-1	TRBJ2-3	CASSLDPGLDTQYF
TRBV29-1	TRBJ1-4	CSVRTDINEKLFF
TRBV10-3	TRBJ2-5	CAISGGRAVGETQYF
TRBV5-1	TRBJ1-2	CASSGGTDLNYGYTF
TRBV29-1	TRBJ2-2	CSVAAPPGLAGRGELFF
TRBV27	TRBJ1-2	CASSSGTGAGNYGYTF
TRBV27	TRBJ2-2	CASSSWGSWTGELFF
TRBV15	TRBJ2-1	CATSREGGSYNEQFF
TRBV6-5	TRBJ2-7	CASSYSWAEGEQYF
TRBV5-1	TRBJ2-7	CASSLDPSGLEQYF
TRBV30	TRBJ1-1	CAWSVRGPRNTEAFF
TRBV5-1	TRBJ2-6	CASSSGTFGANVLTF
TRBV5-1	TRBJ1-1	CASSFQSGTEAFF
TRBV29-1	TRBJ2-1	CSSRGSQSYNEQFF
TRBV10-2	TRBJ2-3	CASSGGTGWASTDTQYF
TRBV5-1	TRBJ1-1	CASSLRLSMNTEAFF
TRBV27	TRBJ2-1	CASSPTWQGYNEQFF
TRBV10-3	TRBJ1-6	CAISEYRRDNSPLHF
TRBV6-2/TRBV6-3	TRBJ2-1	CASSDHDRYNEQFF
TRBV4-3	TRBJ2-5	CASSQGTGSGQETQYF
TRBV5-1	TRBJ1-5	CASSWNSNQPQHF
TRBV4-2	TRBJ2-7	CASSQDPSGSPTEQYF
TRBV20-1	TRBJ2-1	CSARDYREGTNNEQFF
TRBV20-1	TRBJ2-5	CSAHRKETQYF
TRBV7-8	TRBJ2-3	CASSPGGTDTQYF
TRBV7-2	TRBJ2-1	CASSLEGRADQQFF